Below are 25 T cell receptor beta chains sequenced from a single sample in a study of neurological immune-mediated disorders. TCRdb re-derived calls from the 5' RACE reads in MiXCR, one entry per CDR3 protein. The sample has tens of thousands of distinct CDR3 sequences, 11% seen once. The sample taken for sequencing was CD4+ T cells from blood. These receptor sequences come from a woman aged 25 to 39 with HTLV-1-associated myelopathy (HAM/TSP).

This clonotype appeared many times. V and J are TRBV5-1 and TRBJ1-2; D perhaps matches TRBD1 (6 bases). Germline lookup yields CDR1 SGHRS and CDR2 YFSETQ. The CDR3 spans 13 residues. The V gene lost 5 bases and the J gene lost 6 bases, with 14 bases spanning the gap. The DNA for the CDR3 is TGCGCCAGCAGACGGAACAGGGAGGATGGCTACACCTTC. Protein sequence: CASRRNREDGYTF.

This clonotype was seen many times. The chain is built from TRBV7-8 and TRBJ1-2, with TRBD1 matching over 9 bases. CDR1 and CDR2 from the germline V gene are SGHVS and FQNEAQ. V shed 3 bases and J 4 bases; nucleotides not matched to a gene: 9. The CDR3 consists of 16 residues. CDR3 sequence (DNA): TGTGCCAGCAGCTTCGGGACAGGGCCCTCCTCCTATGGCTACACCTTC. Translation gives CASSFGTGPSSYGYTF.

This clonotype has at least ten counts. This rearrangement joins TRBV20-1 to TRBJ1-6; possibly TRBD1 for D (5 bases). Germline values: CDR1 DFQATT, CDR2 SNEGSKA (reference sequence). CDR3 length equals 14 residues. The ends were cut back, 0 bases at V and 13 bases at J, with 16 bases in the middle. Here the CDR3 reads CSARDKGWDRPLHF. For the CDR3, the DNA is TGCAGTGCTAGAGATAAGGGGTGGGATAGGCCCCTCCACTTT.

This clonotype was seen more than once but under ten times. The CDR3 sequence: CASNIRGTGELFF. The CDR3 DNA is TGTGCCAGCAATATAAGGGGGACCGGGGAGCTGTTTTTT. The chain couples TRBV6-6 to TRBJ2-2, with D possibly matching TRBD1 (6 bases). CDR1 and CDR2 from the germline V gene are MNHNY and SVGAGI (reference sequence). Trimming removed 7 bases at V and 5 bases at J, with 11 bases between. The length of the CDR3 is 13 residues.

This clonotype was picked up many times. The chain is built from TRBV20-1 and TRBJ2-7, with 8 nucleotides matching TRBD2. The CDR3 covers 18 residues. The ends lost 1 base at V and 3 bases at J; junction bases unmatched: 17. CDR1 and CDR2 from the germline V gene are DFQATT and SNEGSKA (reference sequence). The CDR3 loop reads CSARGVASGGGSYYEQYF. As DNA, the CDR3 is TGCAGTGCTAGAGGAGTCGCCTCTGGCGGGGGGTCTTACTACGAGCAGTACTTC.

The gene calls are TRBV7-7 and TRBJ2-2, with a weak D call TRBD2 (5 bases). Germline V gene data show CDR1 as SSHAT and CDR2 as FNYEAQ (reference sequence). Trimming stripped 6 bases from V and 6 bases from J, with 11 bases between. This CDR3 is built from 13 residues. DNA for the CDR3: TGTGCCAGCAGATCGGGAACGGCCGGGGAGCTGTTTTTT. This codes for CASRSGTAGELFF.

A note on this clonotype: Because the CDR3 is missing its conserved closing phenylalanine or tryptophan, this is likely a read error. The chain recombines TRBV7-2 with TRBJ2-7; a possible D gene is TRBD1 (6 bases). Germline values: CDR1 SGHTA, CDR2 FQGNSA. The CDR3 sequence is 14 residues long. V was trimmed by 4 bases and J by 10 bases, leaving 20 bases between them. CDR3 sequence (DNA): TGTGCCAGCAGCTGGCAGGGGCGTTCCTTGGAACAGTACTTG. Its protein is CASSWQGRSLEQYL.

This clonotype appeared many times. The chain couples TRBV20-1 to TRBJ2-7; 7 bases line up with TRBD2. The CDR3 consists of 16 residues. Germline loops: CDR1 DFQATT, CDR2 SNEGSKA (reference sequence). With V trimmed by 3 bases and J by 0 bases, 11 bases remained unmatched. This chain's CDR3 is CSASSLGTTYSYEQYF. Here the CDR3 DNA reads TGCAGTGCTAGCTCCTTGGGGACTACTTACTCCTACGAGCAGTACTTC.

This clonotype has ten or more counts. The rearrangement links TRBV4-2 to TRBJ2-7, with TRBD2 as a possible D gene (6 bases). V lost 3 bases and J lost 2, with 17 bases in between. CDR1 is LGHNA, CDR2 YNFKEQ, per germline. This CDR3 region has 16 residues. The DNA of the CDR3 is TGTGCCAGCAGCCAGGGTGCCGGCGGGGCCCCCTACGAGCAGTACTTC. Amino acid sequence: CASSQGAGGAPYEQYF.

Many counts were recorded for this clonotype. The chain uses TRBV5-1 and TRBJ1-1, with 8 bases matching TRBD1. The CDR3 is made up of 12 amino acids. In germline, CDR1 is SGHRS, CDR2 YFSETQ. The ends lost 4 bases at V and 11 bases at J; junction bases unmatched: 7. The CDR3 DNA sequence: TGCGCCAGCAGCCCGGACAGGGATTATGCTTTCTTT. Translated, it gives CASSPDRDYAFF.

This clonotype was detected many times. V usage is TRBV30 and J usage is TRBJ1-2; no clear D gene. CDR3 size: 12 residues. Germline V gene lookup returns CDR1 GTSNPN and CDR2 SVGIG (reference sequence). Deletions cut 1 base from V and 5 bases from J, with 8 bases between. The chain's CDR3 is CAWSDMGYGYTF. CDR3 in DNA: TGTGCCTGGAGTGACATGGGTTATGGCTACACCTTC.

This clonotype was picked up many times. The genes are TRBV7-6 and TRBJ2-5; a weak D match, TRBD1 (6 bases). Trimming took 5 bases from V and 5 from J, leaving 12 bases between them. The CDR3 is 13 residues long. The V gene's germline CDR1 is SGHVS and CDR2 FNYEAQ. The CDR3 spells CASSTGFLETQYF. The CDR3, as DNA: TGTGCCAGCAGCACAGGGTTTCTCGAGACCCAGTACTTC.

This clonotype was counted ten times or more. The junction and the germline gene differ at one end; a read error may be behind it. The chain is built from TRBV20-1 and TRBJ2-3; D is unclear. The CDR3 length is 12 residues. Germline CDR1 DFQATT, CDR2 SNEGSKA (reference sequence). The CDR3 region has the DNA TGCAGCGCTAAGACCTCTGTGGATACGCAGTATTTT. Its protein product is CSAKTSVDTQYF.

This clonotype was observed at least ten times. This chain links TRBV20-1 with TRBJ2-7; D is ambiguous. Trimming took off 1 base at V and 6 bases at J, with 7 bases between the two ends. CDR1 is DFQATT, CDR2 SNEGSKA, per germline (reference sequence). CDR3 size: 11 residues. The CDR3 DNA reads as TGCAGTGCTAGAGCAGAGGTCGAGCAGTACTTC. Amino acid sequence: CSARAEVEQYF.

In its sample, this clonotype was seen many times. This chain links TRBV6-5 with TRBJ2-1, with D possibly being TRBD2 (6 bases). The germline V gene encodes CDR1 MNHEY and CDR2 SVGAGI. The V end was cut by 5 bases, the J end by 6 bases, with 14 bases between. The CDR3 totals 14 residues. The CDR3 loop reads CASSPFGGSNEQFF. The CDR3 coding sequence is TGTGCCAGCAGTCCCTTTGGGGGGAGCAATGAGCAGTTCTTC.

This clonotype was observed at least ten times. V gene TRBV18 combines with J gene TRBJ1-2; tentative D call: TRBD1 (5 bases). This CDR3 comprises 14 residues. The germline V gene has CDR1 KGHSH and CDR2 LQKENI. V gave up 2 bases and J gave up 4 bases, with 11 bases separating them. DNA for the CDR3: TGTGCCAGCTCACCAGACACTGGGACCTATGGCTACACCTTC. Its protein is CASSPDTGTYGYTF.

This clonotype was picked up many times. The chain couples TRBV7-2 to TRBJ1-2, with D uncertain. Germline V CDR1 and CDR2: SGHTA, FQGNSA. This CDR3 comprises 16 residues. Trimming pared 5 bases from V and 4 bases from J, leaving 20 bases between. Here the CDR3 reads CASSPNQMKDGYGYTF. The CDR3 DNA reads TGTGCCAGCAGCCCTAACCAAATGAAAGATGGCTATGGCTACACCTTC. Looking up the rest from reference TRBV7-2 and TRBJ1-2 gives the full variable domain: GAGVSQSPSNKVTEKGKDVELRCDPISGHTALYWYRQSLGQGLEFLIYFQGNSAPDKSGLPSDRFSAERTGGSVSTLTIQRTQQEDSAVYLCASSPNQMKDGYGYTFGSGTRLTVV.

Notes on this clonotype: It is unclear where the CDR3 begins or ends on the DNA, so no DNA is shown, and the CDR3 is as TCRdb lists it. The rearrangement uses TRBV5-1 and TRBJ2-3. The CDR3 spans 19 residues, counting both ends. Germline-derived CDR1 and CDR2 are SGHRS and YFSETQ. CDR3 sequence reads: CASSFYICSAKSSADTQYF.

This clonotype was seen many times. The chain has TRBV18 and TRBJ1-2; TRBD1 matches at 7 bases. Losses at the gene ends were 4 bases for V and 8 bases for J; bases not matched to a gene: 4. The CDR3 consists of 12 residues. Per germline, CDR1 KGHSH and CDR2 LQKENI. CDR3 sequence reads: CASSLLDRGYTF. The CDR3 coding sequence is TGTGCCAGCTCACTTTTGGACAGGGGCTACACCTTC. Based on the CDR3 plus reference TRBV18 and TRBJ1-2, the full variable domain is NAGVMQNPRHLVRRRGQEARLRCSPMKGHSHVYWYRQLPEEGLKFMVYLQKENIIDESGMPKERFSAEFPKEGPSILRIQQVVRGDSAAYFCASSLLDRGYTFGSGTRLTVV.

This clonotype has just a few counts. The chain joins TRBV11-2 to TRBJ2-2; D possibly corresponds to TRBD2 (5 bases). V lost 5 bases and J lost 5, with 9 bases in between. The germline CDR1 and CDR2 sequences are SGHAT and FQNNGV. This CDR3 contains 13 residues. The CDR3 region has the DNA TGTGCCAGCAGCCGGCGGGCAACCGGGGAGCTGTTTTTT. This sequence encodes CASSRRATGELFF. Filled out from reference TRBV11-2 and TRBJ2-2, the complete variable domain reads EAGVAQSPRYKIIEKRQSVAFWCNPISGHATLYWYQQILGQGPKLLIQFQNNGVVDDSQLPKDRFSAERLKGVDSTLKIQPAKLEDSAVYLCASSRRATGELFFGEGSRLTVL.

This clonotype was counted at least ten times. The chain uses TRBV20-1 and TRBJ2-1; the D gene is possibly TRBD2 (6 bases). The CDR3 sequence is 15 residues long. The V gene's germline CDR1 is DFQATT and CDR2 SNEGSKA (reference sequence). V lost 6 bases and J 6 bases, leaving 21 bases between the germline ends. The CDR3 protein is CSAYPPGAALNEQFF. CDR3 in DNA: TGCAGTGCCTATCCCCCGGGAGCAGCTCTCAATGAGCAGTTCTTC.

This clonotype appeared many times. The chain carries TRBV7-9 and TRBJ2-1; 9 nucleotides agree with TRBD2. CDR1 is SEHNR, CDR2 FQNEAQ, per germline (reference sequence). After removal of 4 bases from V and 7 bases from J, the junction contained 5 bases not matched to a gene. The CDR3 runs to 14 residues. Here the CDR3 DNA reads TGTGCCAGCAGCTCCTTAGCGGGGGTGAATGAGCAGTTCTTC. Translated: CASSSLAGVNEQFF.

This clonotype was found many times. This sequence joins TRBV27 and TRBJ1-6, with D hard to call. The V and J ends lost 2 bases and 6 bases respectively, with 5 bases between them. Germline CDR1 and CDR2: MNHEY and SMNVEV (reference sequence). This CDR3 is built from 13 residues. CDR3 sequence: CASSLLRNSPLHF. The CDR3 bases are TGTGCCAGCAGTTTACTCCGTAATTCACCCCTCCACTTT.

This clonotype occurred many times. The chain has TRBV18 and TRBJ1-1; D not resolved. Between the trimmed V and J ends, which lost 1 base and 1 base, there was a span of 4 bases. The CDR3 sequence is 13 residues long. Germline values: CDR1 KGHSH, CDR2 LQKENI. DNA of the CDR3: TGTGCCAGCTCACCACGGGGGAACACTGAAGCTTTCTTT. This translates into CASSPRGNTEAFF.

This clonotype showed up many times. The CDR3 DNA reads as TGCAGTGCTAGCAATAGCGGGGGGCCGAGAGGGGGGGCCAACGTCCTGACTTTC. Protein product: CSASNSGGPRGGANVLTF. The chain has TRBV20-1 and TRBJ2-6; TRBD2 matches at 10 bases. CDR1 is DFQATT and CDR2 is SNEGSKA in the germline V gene (reference sequence). This CDR3 has 18 amino acids. J was trimmed by 4 bases and V by 3 bases; bases with no gene match: 12.